This T cell receptor (beta chain) derives from a study of blood T cell repertoires in COVID-19. Overall study context: Acute-phase and convalescent COVID-19 samples originated in the United States, Italy and Spain. T cells, B-cell-depleted T cells, or PBMCs provided the cDNA or gDNA that served as material.

In the original processing: Reference gene primer amplification gave estimated nucleated cell counts. Here immunoSEQ multiplex PCR was the method, and the copy in TCRdb shows in-frame clones only, minus some. V and J calls and clone size are as listed in that table; D and trimming were resolved from the DNA. This sample has just over 75,000 clones, with 70% to 90% found just once. From germline, CDR1 is SNHLY and CDR2 FYNNEI. The CDR3 consists of 15 residues. V was trimmed by 6 bases and J by 4 bases, leaving 13 bases between them. The specimen sequenced was peripheral blood. This sequence was found in a woman of 80 years or more with active or convalescent COVID-19. This chain joins TRBV2 and TRBJ1-6; D not certain. Here the CDR3 reads CASRVRREYNSPLHF. The DNA of the CDR3 is TGTGCCAGCAGGGTAAGGAGGGAATATAATTCACCCCTCCACTTT.